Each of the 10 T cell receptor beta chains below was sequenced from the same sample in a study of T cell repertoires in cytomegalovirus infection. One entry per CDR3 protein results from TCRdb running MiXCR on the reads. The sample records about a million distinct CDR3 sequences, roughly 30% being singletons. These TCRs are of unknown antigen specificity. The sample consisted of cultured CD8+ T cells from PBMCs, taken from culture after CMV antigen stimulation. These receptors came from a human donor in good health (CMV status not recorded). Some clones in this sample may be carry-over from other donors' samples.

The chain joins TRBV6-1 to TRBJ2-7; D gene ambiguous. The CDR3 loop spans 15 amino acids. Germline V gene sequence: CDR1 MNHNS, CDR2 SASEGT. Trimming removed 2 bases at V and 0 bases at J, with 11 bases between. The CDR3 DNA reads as TGTGCCAGCAGTGAACCGGTTTCGAGCTCCTACGAGCAGTACTTC. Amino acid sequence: CASSEPVSSSYEQYF.

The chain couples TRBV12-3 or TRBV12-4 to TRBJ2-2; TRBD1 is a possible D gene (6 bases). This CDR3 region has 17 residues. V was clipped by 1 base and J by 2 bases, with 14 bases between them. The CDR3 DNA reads TGTGCCAGCAGTTTAGGTCGGACAGAGGGAAACACCGGGGAGCTGTTTTTT. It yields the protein CASSLGRTEGNTGELFF.

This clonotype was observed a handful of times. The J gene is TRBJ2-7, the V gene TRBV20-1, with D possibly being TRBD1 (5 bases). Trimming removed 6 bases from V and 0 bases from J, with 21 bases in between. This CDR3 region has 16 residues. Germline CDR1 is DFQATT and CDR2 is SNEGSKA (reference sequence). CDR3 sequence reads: CSALPKLRASSYEQYV. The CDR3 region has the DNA TGCAGTGCCCTTCCCAAGCTCAGGGCGAGCTCCTACGAGCAGTACGTC.

CDR3 loop: CASSPDGGMETQYF. As DNA, the CDR3 is TGTGCCAGCAGTCCCGACGGGGGTATGGAGACCCAGTACTTC. The J gene is TRBJ2-5, the V gene TRBV12-3 or TRBV12-4; D possibly corresponds to TRBD2 (6 bases). The germline V and J ends were trimmed by 5 bases and 5 bases, with 15 bases remaining between them. This CDR3 has 14 amino acids.

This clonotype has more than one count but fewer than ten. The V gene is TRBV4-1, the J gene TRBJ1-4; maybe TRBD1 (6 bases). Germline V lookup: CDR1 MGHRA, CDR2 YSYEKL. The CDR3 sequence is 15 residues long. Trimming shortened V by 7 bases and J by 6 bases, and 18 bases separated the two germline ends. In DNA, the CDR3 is TGCGCCAGCACACCAAGAAGACAGGTGTATGAAAAACTGTTTTTT. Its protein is CASTPRRQVYEKLFF.

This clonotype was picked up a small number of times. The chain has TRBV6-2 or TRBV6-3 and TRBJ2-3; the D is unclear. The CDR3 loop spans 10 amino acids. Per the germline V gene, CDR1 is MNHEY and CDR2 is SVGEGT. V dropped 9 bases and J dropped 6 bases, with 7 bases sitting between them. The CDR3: CASSQDTQYF. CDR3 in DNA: TGTGCCAGTAGCCAGGATACGCAGTATTTT.

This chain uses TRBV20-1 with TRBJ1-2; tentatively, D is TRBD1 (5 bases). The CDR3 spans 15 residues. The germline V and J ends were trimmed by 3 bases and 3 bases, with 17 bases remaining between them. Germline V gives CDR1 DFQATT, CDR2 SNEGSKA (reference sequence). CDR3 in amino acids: CSASFPGAWDYGYTF. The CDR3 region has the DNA TGCAGTGCTAGTTTCCCCGGGGCTTGGGACTATGGCTACACCTTC.

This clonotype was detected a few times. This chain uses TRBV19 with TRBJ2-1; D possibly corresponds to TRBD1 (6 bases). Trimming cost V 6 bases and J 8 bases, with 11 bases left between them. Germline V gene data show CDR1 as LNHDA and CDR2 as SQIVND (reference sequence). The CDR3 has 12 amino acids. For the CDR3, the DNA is TGTGCCAGTAGCCCTAACAGGGATGAGCAGTTCTTC. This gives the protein CASSPNRDEQFF.

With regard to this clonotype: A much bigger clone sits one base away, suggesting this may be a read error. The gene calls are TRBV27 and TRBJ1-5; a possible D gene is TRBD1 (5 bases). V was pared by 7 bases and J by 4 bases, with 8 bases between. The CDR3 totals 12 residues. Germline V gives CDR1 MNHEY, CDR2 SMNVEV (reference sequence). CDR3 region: CASKQENQPQHF. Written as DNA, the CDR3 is TGTGCCAGCAAACAGGAAAATCAGCCCCAGCATTTT.

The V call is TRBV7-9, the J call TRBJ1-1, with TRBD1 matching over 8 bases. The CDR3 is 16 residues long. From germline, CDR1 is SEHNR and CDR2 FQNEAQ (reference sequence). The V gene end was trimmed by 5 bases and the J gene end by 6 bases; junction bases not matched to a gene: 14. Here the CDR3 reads CASSPSQGARVAEAFF. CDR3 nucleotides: TGTGCCAGCAGCCCTAGTCAGGGGGCGCGTGTCGCTGAAGCTTTCTTT.